Shown below are 24 T cell receptor beta chains from a single sample sequenced in a study of cytomegalovirus exposure and HLA in healthy donors (dated by TCRdb to the late 2010s). The library was generated by the immunoSEQ multiplex PCR assay. For the multiplex PCR, a mixture combining 60 forward primers for TCR Vbeta segments and 13 reverse primers for TCR Jbeta segments was used. Drawn from immuneACCESS, this table holds only the in-frame rearrangements with V and J called that TCRdb kept. Clones are partly lost; checked studies trace under half to an unresolved V gene and leave the rest unexplained. The sample has 35,000 to 45,000 clones on record, 45% to 65% of them singletons. 9% to 13% of the sample goes to the ten largest clones. Sequences were obtained from PBMCs. The receptors were sampled from a human donor in good health.

This clone has a single count. V gene TRBV30 combines with J gene TRBJ1-5; maybe TRBD1 (5 bases). Looked up from germline, CDR1 is GTSNPN and CDR2 is SVGIG (reference sequence). V gave up 2 bases and J gave up 1 base, with 12 bases separating them. This CDR3 has 15 residues. The chain's CDR3 is CAWSPGLASNQPQHF. Written as DNA, the CDR3 is TGTGCCTGGAGTCCGGGACTGGCGAGCAATCAGCCCCAGCATTTT. The full variable domain, rest sourced from reference TRBV30 and TRBJ1-5, is SQTIHQWPATLVQPVGSPLSLECTVEGTSNPNLYWYRQAAGRGLQLLFYSVGIGQISSEVPQNLSASRPQDRQFILSSKKLLLSDSGFYLCAWSPGLASNQPQHFGDGTRLSIL.

This clone was picked up a small number of times. The rearrangement uses TRBV10-3 and TRBJ1-4; TRBD1 matches 7 bases. CDR1 ENHRY and CDR2 SYGVKD come from the germline V gene. The CDR3 has 14 amino acids. V lost 3 bases, J lost 7 bases, and 5 bases stayed unmatched. The CDR3 is CAISDPGGSEKLFF. The DNA of the CDR3 is TGTGCCATCAGTGATCCAGGGGGAAGTGAAAAACTGTTTTTT.

J is TRBJ1-2 and V is TRBV7-3; tentative D call: TRBD1 (5 bases). This CDR3 spans 14 amino acids. The V gene lost 2 bases and the J gene lost 8 bases, with 15 bases spanning the gap. Germline loops: CDR1 SGHTA, CDR2 FQGTGA. In DNA, the CDR3 is TGTGCCAGCAGCTTACGCCCAGGGCAAGAGGGCTACACCTTC. Amino acid sequence: CASSLRPGQEGYTF.

This clone was counted only a few times. V and J are TRBV18 and TRBJ2-1; TRBD2 might be the D (5 bases). V gave up 1 base and J gave up 15 bases, with 16 bases separating them. The length of the CDR3 is 13 residues. Germline V gene sequence: CDR1 KGHSH, CDR2 LQKENI. CDR3 in amino acids: CASSPRRDLAGFF. The DNA of the CDR3 is TGTGCCAGCTCACCACGTCGGGATCTAGCAGGGTTCTTC.

The chain uses TRBV2 and TRBJ1-1, with 7 bases lining up with TRBD1. This CDR3 region has 15 residues. Trimming cost V 3 bases and J 2 bases; bases outside gene matches: 6. Germline V lookup: CDR1 SNHLY, CDR2 FYNNEI. CDR3 loop: CASSEGDSPNTEAFF. The CDR3 DNA follows: TGTGCCAGCAGTGAGGGGGACAGTCCTAACACTGAAGCTTTCTTT.

The V and J genes are TRBV21-1 and TRBJ1-2; the table's D call, TRBD1, was not checked against the DNA. TRBV21-1 is an annotated pseudogene. The CDR3 runs to 13 residues. The CDR3 DNA follows: TGTGCCAGCAGCATGGACAGGCTGCGGGGCTACACCTTC. As protein: CASSMDRLRGYTF.

This clone was recorded a few times. The chain combines TRBV7-3 with TRBJ2-7; D is perhaps TRBD1 (6 bases). V lost 4 bases, J lost 10 bases, and 17 bases lay in between. This CDR3 has 13 residues. Germline V CDR1 and CDR2: SGHTA, FQGTGA. The CDR3 loop is CASSSSPGTIQYF. CDR3 nucleotides: TGTGCCAGCAGCTCCAGCCCCGGGACAATTCAGTACTTC.

This chain uses TRBV5-6 with TRBJ2-7; a possible D gene is TRBD1 (5 bases). This CDR3 comprises 14 residues. Germline-derived CDR1 and CDR2 are SGHDT and YYEEEE. The ends were cut back, 1 base at V and 3 bases at J, with 11 bases in the middle. The DNA for the CDR3 is TGTGCCAGCAGCTTGTTGACAGCCTTCTACGAGCAGTACTTC. Its protein is CASSLLTAFYEQYF.

The chain carries TRBV7-2 and TRBJ1-5, with TRBD1 as a possible D gene (6 bases). Germline values: CDR1 SGHTA, CDR2 FQGNSA. The V and J ends lost 5 bases and 1 base respectively, with 18 bases between them. The CDR3 contains 17 residues. CDR3 amino acids: CASSPPGGALSNQPQHF. In nucleotides, the CDR3 is TGTGCCAGCAGCCCCCCCGGGGGGGCGTTGAGCAATCAGCCCCAGCATTTT.

The chain carries TRBV2 and TRBJ2-1, with 10 nucleotides matching TRBD1. V dropped 6 bases and J dropped 4; count of bases not matched to a gene: 6. The CDR3 has 15 residues. The germline V gene encodes CDR1 SNHLY and CDR2 FYNNEI. This CDR3 is CASRLRQGAYNEQFF. In DNA, the CDR3 is TGTGCCAGCAGATTAAGACAGGGGGCTTACAATGAGCAGTTCTTC.

This chain links TRBV5-4 with TRBJ2-2; a possible D gene is TRBD1 (6 bases). The CDR3 loop spans 16 amino acids. Per germline, CDR1 SGHNT and CDR2 YYREEE (reference sequence). V lost 0 bases and J 2 bases, leaving 11 bases between the germline ends. Written as DNA, the CDR3 is TGTGCCAGCAGCTTGGCCGGACAGATCAACACCGGGGAGCTGTTTTTT. Protein sequence: CASSLAGQINTGELFF.

There are a few counts of this clone. This chain joins TRBV6-5 and TRBJ1-6, with D maybe TRBD1 (6 bases). The V gene's germline CDR1 is MNHEY and CDR2 SVGAGI. CDR3 size: 14 residues. With 5 bases removed from V and 10 bases from J, the gap between germline ends came to 15 bases. The CDR3 region is CASSLGQGWSPLHF. The CDR3 DNA is TGTGCCAGCAGTCTAGGGCAGGGGTGGTCACCCCTCCACTTT.

J is TRBJ1-2 and V is TRBV19; TRBD1 might be the D (5 bases). In germline, CDR1 is LNHDA, CDR2 SQIVND (reference sequence). The length of the CDR3 is 13 residues. V was shortened by 5 bases and J by 12 bases, with 19 bases between the two germline ends. CDR3 coding DNA: TGTGCCAGTAGTCCGACCAGACAGTCCTCCCACACCTTC. It codes for CASSPTRQSSHTF.

This clone was seen only a few times. The chain employs TRBV7-8 and TRBJ2-7; D may be TRBD2 (6 bases). The length of the CDR3 is 15 residues. V was trimmed by 5 bases and J by 0 bases, leaving 14 bases between them. From germline, CDR1 is SGHVS and CDR2 FQNEAQ. CDR3 loop: CASSPERVSSYEQYF. Here the CDR3 DNA reads TGTGCCAGCAGCCCCGAGCGGGTAAGCTCCTACGAGCAGTACTTC.

The V call is TRBV5-8, the J call TRBJ2-5, with TRBD2 matching 8 bases. This CDR3 region has 15 residues. Germline loops: CDR1 SGHTS, CDR2 YDEGEE. Losses at the gene ends were 1 base for V and 7 bases for J; bases not matched to a gene: 9. The CDR3 sequence: CASSLSLSGRGTQYF. The CDR3 DNA reads TGTGCCAGCAGCTTGTCCCTCAGCGGGAGAGGGACCCAGTACTTC.

This chain uses TRBV6-4 with TRBJ2-3; no reliable D call. Trimming removed 0 bases from V and 1 base from J, with 8 bases in between. The CDR3 runs to 15 residues. From germline, CDR1 is MRHNA and CDR2 SNTAGT. CDR3 DNA: TGTGCCAGCAGTGACTCGGGCTTCCGCACAGATACGCAGTATTTT. It yields the protein CASSDSGFRTDTQYF.

This rearrangement joins TRBV11-3 to TRBJ2-1; 8 bases map to TRBD1. Germline loops: CDR1 SGHNT, CDR2 YENEEA. This CDR3 is built from 12 residues. V lost 3 bases, J lost 9 bases, and 1 base stayed unmatched. The CDR3 coding sequence is TGTGCCAGCAGCTTCACAGGGGGTGAGCAGTTCTTC. Encoded protein: CASSFTGGEQFF.

On this clone: The same CDR3 can be traced to other DNA sequences in this sample. This sequence joins TRBV4-2 and TRBJ1-4; 10 bases map to TRBD1. The ends lost 0 bases at V and 6 bases at J; junction bases unmatched: 4. The germline V gene encodes CDR1 LGHNA and CDR2 YNFKEQ. This CDR3 has 16 amino acids. CDR3 residues: CASSQDPGTGDEKLFF. The CDR3 bases are TGTGCCAGCAGCCAAGATCCGGGGACAGGGGATGAAAAACTGTTTTTT.

In DNA, the CDR3 is TGTGCCAGTAGTATACCCCCCTACAGGGGCACCTACGAGCAGTACTTC. This sequence encodes CASSIPPYRGTYEQYF. J is TRBJ2-7 and V is TRBV19; 7 nucleotides agree with TRBD1. The CDR3 extends over 16 amino acids. Germline V CDR1 and CDR2: LNHDA, SQIVND (reference sequence). The junction had 9 bases not matched to a gene; V was cut back by 2 bases and J by 2 bases.

The chain uses TRBV5-4 and TRBJ2-1; 8 bases are a match to TRBD2. There are 13 residues in the CDR3. Per germline, CDR1 SGHNT and CDR2 YYREEE (reference sequence). V lost 2 bases, J lost 8 bases, and 3 bases stayed unmatched. The CDR3 protein is CASSLSGSDEQFF. CDR3 nucleotide sequence: TGTGCCAGCAGCTTAAGCGGGAGTGATGAGCAGTTCTTC.

The gene calls are TRBV5-1 and TRBJ2-2; maybe TRBD1 (6 bases). V dropped 2 bases and J dropped 6 bases, with 11 bases sitting between them. Looked up from germline, CDR1 is SGHRS and CDR2 is YFSETQ. This CDR3 contains 14 residues. DNA for the CDR3: TGCGCCAGCAGCTTCAGCCAGGGGCCCGGGGAGCTGTTTTTT. The encoded protein is CASSFSQGPGELFF. Using reference TRBV5-1 and TRBJ2-2 for the parts outside the CDR3, the full variable domain is KAGVTQTPRYLIKTRGQQVTLSCSPISGHRSVSWYQQTPGQGLQFLFEYFSETQRNKGNFPGRFSGRQFSNSRSEMNVSTLELGDSALYLCASSFSQGPGELFFGEGSRLTVL.

The rearrangement joins TRBV7-8 to TRBJ1-2; D not resolved. The CDR3 totals 12 residues. Germline CDR1 reads SGHVS; CDR2 reads FQNEAQ. V lost 4 bases, J lost 4 bases, and 7 bases lay in between. CDR3 nucleotides: TGTGCCAGCAGCTCTCTCTCCTATGGCTACACCTTC. Translation: CASSSLSYGYTF.

This clone was counted a single time. The rearrangement links TRBV7-2 to TRBJ2-7; 9 nucleotides align to TRBD1. Germline-derived CDR1 and CDR2 are SGHTA and FQGNSA. V gave up 0 bases and J gave up 5 bases; unmatched junction bases: 5. The CDR3 consists of 15 residues. CDR3 in amino acids: CASSLAGTGSHEQYF. DNA of the CDR3: TGTGCCAGCAGCTTAGCCGGGACAGGGAGCCACGAGCAGTACTTC.

The chain combines TRBV6-5 with TRBJ2-1; 8 bases line up with TRBD1. The length of the CDR3 is 13 residues. After removal of 4 bases from V and 6 bases from J, the junction contained 2 bases not matched to a gene. The germline gives CDR1 MNHEY, CDR2 SVGAGI. CDR3 sequence: CASSLTGVNEQFF. DNA of the CDR3: TGTGCCAGCAGTTTGACAGGGGTCAATGAGCAGTTCTTC.